This TCR beta chain was sequenced during a study of CD8 T cells in ankylosing spondylitis. Regarding the study as a whole: One TCR beta motif, made up of fewer than 10 highly homologous variants, appeared characteristic of ankylosing spondylitis blood. Certain motif variants had earlier been reported in reactive arthritis synovial fluid and blood. Reportedly, matched ankylosing spondylitis synovial fluid was significantly enriched for disease-linked clones.

TCRdb fed the 5' RACE reads into MiXCR, producing one record per CDR3 protein. The sample gives 250,000 to 350,000 distinct CDR3 sequences, roughly 8% of which show up once; about 14% is in the top ten. This clonotype has a handful of counts. The antigen is not known. The J segment lost 3 bases and the V segment lost 11 bases, leaving 13 bases of the junction unmatched. This CDR3 comprises 15 residues. V gene TRBV12-3 or TRBV12-4 combines with J gene TRBJ2-3, with TRBD2 matching 8 bases. The TCR comes from a male donor with ankylosing spondylitis. Sequencing was done on a sample of blood, either unsorted or a sorted T cell fraction (not recorded which). Here the CDR3 DNA reads TGTGCCGGGAGGGCCGGAGCGGGAGAGACAGATACGCAGTATTTT. It codes for CAGRAGAGETDTQYF.